The entry below describes one T cell receptor beta chain. After removal of 6 bases from V and 8 bases from J, the junction contained 9 bases not matched to a gene. This CDR3 region has 13 residues. Germline-derived CDR1 and CDR2 are MNHNY and SVGAGI (reference sequence). Enrollees, about 18 to 89 years old, lived in around 23 US areas. Libraries were prepared by immunoSEQ multiplex PCR; TCRdb keeps only in-frame clonotypes and omits some of them. The sample includes 150,000 to 200,000 clones, less than 85% of them seen just once. This sample was taken from a study of blood T cell repertoires in COVID-19.

The receptor was derived from a woman aged 60-70 years with acute COVID-19. The chain carries TRBV6-6 and TRBJ1-2; 7 bases are shared with TRBD1. The specimen was PBMCs or T cells enriched from blood (not recorded which). CDR3 DNA sequence: TGTGCCAGCAGAACGGGACAGCTAGGAGGCTACACCTTC. Protein sequence: CASRTGQLGGYTF.